A single sample gave rise to the 5 T cell receptor beta chains below, sequenced in a study of T cell responses to AZD1222 COVID-19 vaccine. Data came from immunoSEQ multiplex PCR; TCRdb stores just in-frame clones and leaves some out. The table has approximately 90,000 clones, roughly nine tenths seen once; the top ten hold around 3.5%. The specimen comprised peripheral blood, sampled on day 0 of AZD1222 vaccination. The receptors were gathered from an adult in good health.

This sequence joins TRBV30 and TRBJ1-5; D perhaps matches TRBD1 (5 bases). Germline CDR1 and CDR2: GTSNPN and SVGIG (reference sequence). The CDR3 covers 13 residues. The V end was cut by 4 bases, the J end by 5 bases, with 12 bases between. The CDR3 region is CAWNGARYQPQHF. CDR3 nucleotide sequence: TGTGCCTGGAATGGGGCCAGGTATCAGCCCCAGCATTTT.

The gene calls are TRBV3-1 (or the pseudogene TRBV3-2) and TRBJ1-2; D is ambiguous. This CDR3 has 13 residues. Trimming left V 0 bases short and J 4 bases short, with 6 bases between. Germline CDR1 is LGHDT and CDR2 is YNNKEL (reference sequence). The CDR3 DNA sequence: TGTGCCAGCAGCCAAGACCGCCGCTATGGCTACACCTTC. Its translation: CASSQDRRYGYTF.

The V and J genes are TRBV7-6 and TRBJ2-7; 9 bases align to TRBD2. The CDR3 spans 15 residues. The trim removed 5 bases at V and 2 bases at J, leaving 7 bases unmatched. Germline CDR1 reads SGHVS; CDR2 reads FNYEAQ. The CDR3 DNA sequence: TGTGCCAGCAGCCCCGGCGTAGCGGGGGCCTACGAGCAGTACTTC. It codes for CASSPGVAGAYEQYF.

This rearrangement joins TRBV11-2 to TRBJ1-2; D not resolved. The V end was cut by 5 bases, the J end by 6 bases, with 13 bases between. The germline gives CDR1 SGHAT, CDR2 FQNNGV. This CDR3 contains 13 residues. The CDR3 DNA follows: TGTGCCAGCAGCCTTATTATCCAGGATGGCTACACCTTC. Translated, it gives CASSLIIQDGYTF.

In DNA form, the CDR3 reads TGTGCCAGCAGTGAAGCGAACCGAAGGGGCGCCGTTAACTATGGCTACACCTTC. Translating gives CASSEANRRGAVNYGYTF. The genes are TRBV2 and TRBJ1-2; D is perhaps TRBD1 (5 bases). This CDR3 is 18 amino acids long. Trimming took 0 bases from V and 1 from J, leaving 18 bases between them. Germline V CDR1 and CDR2: SNHLY, FYNNEI.